These T cell receptor beta chains were read from a single sample in a study of control samples from healthy donors and cancer patients. Here immunoSEQ multiplex PCR was the method, and the copy in TCRdb shows in-frame clones only, minus some. The sample lists under 65,000 clones, around 87% seen once, with about 12% in the top ten. The sample consisted of PBMCs. Receptors originate from a woman aged 55-69 years with lung cancer. Each CDR3 is given with its conserved first and last residue. D genes are given only for firm matches.

-,TRBJ1-1,TRBV5-1,TGCGCCAGCAGCTTGGAGGCGGAGGTGAGCACTGAAGCTTTCTTT,CASSLEAEVSTEAFF
TRBD1,TRBJ1-2,TRBV28,TGTGCCAGCAGTGCTACTCCCGGGACAGCCTATGGCTACACCTTC,CASSATPGTAYGYTF
TRBD1,TRBJ1-2,TRBV19,TGTGCCAGTAGTTCGCGACAGGGCGACTATGGCTACACCTTC,CASSSRQGDYGYTF
-,TRBJ2-3,TRBV5-1,TGCGCCAGCAGCCTGGACACCCCAGATACGCAGTATTTT,CASSLDTPDTQYF
TRBD1,TRBJ2-3,TRBV19,TGTGCCAGTAGTGCAAGGCTGACAGGGGCCTCAAGAGATACGCAGTATTTT,CASSARLTGASRDTQYF
TRBD1,TRBJ1-2,TRBV29-1,TGCAGCGTTACCGGGACAGGGATGGGACGGGATGGCTACACCTTC,CSVTGTGMGRDGYTF
-,TRBJ2-3,TRBV23-1,TGCGCCAGCAGTCAATCTCCTGCAGGACAGCACACAGATACGCAGTATTTT,CASSQSPAGQHTDTQYF
-,TRBJ1-5,TRBV7-2,TGTGCCAGCAGCCCAAGTTCGGGGTCCTATCAGCCCCAGCATTTT,CASSPSSGSYQPQHF
TRBD2,TRBJ2-7,TRBV27,TGTGCCAGCAGTTTAGGCGCGACAGCGGGACTATCCTACGAGCAGTACTTC,CASSLGATAGLSYEQYF
-,TRBJ1-2,TRBV4-1,TGCGCCAGCAGCCAAGATCCCTCGGTCTATGGCTACACCTTC,CASSQDPSVYGYTF
TRBD1,TRBJ1-4,TRBV30,TGTGCCAGCGGGGGCCAGGGGGGTGAAAAACTGTTTTTT,CASGGQGGEKLFF